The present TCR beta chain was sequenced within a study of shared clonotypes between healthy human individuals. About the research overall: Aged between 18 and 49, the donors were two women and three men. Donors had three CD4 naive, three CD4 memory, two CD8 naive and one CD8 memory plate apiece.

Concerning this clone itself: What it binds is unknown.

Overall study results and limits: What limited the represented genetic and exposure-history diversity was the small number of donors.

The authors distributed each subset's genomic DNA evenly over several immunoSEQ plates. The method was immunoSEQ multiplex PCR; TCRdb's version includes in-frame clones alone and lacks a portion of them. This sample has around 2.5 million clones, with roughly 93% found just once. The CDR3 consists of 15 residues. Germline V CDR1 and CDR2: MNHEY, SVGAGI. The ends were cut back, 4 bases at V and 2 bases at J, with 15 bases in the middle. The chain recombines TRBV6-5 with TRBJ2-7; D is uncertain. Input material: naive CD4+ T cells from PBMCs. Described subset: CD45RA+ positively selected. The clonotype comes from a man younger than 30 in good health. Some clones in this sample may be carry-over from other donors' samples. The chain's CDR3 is CASSFKVGQTYEQYF. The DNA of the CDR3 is TGTGCCAGCAGTTTTAAAGTGGGTCAGACCTACGAGCAGTACTTC.